This entry describes one T cell receptor (beta chain). This clonotype was observed a handful of times. The antigen it recognizes is unknown. Qualities for individual bases were not recorded, and no much larger clone is one base off. A case-control design nested within a healthcare worker cohort in London, UK, was used, with weekly nasopharyngeal swab PCR tests and blood sampling performed. Healthcare workers were enrolled in the week of the UK lockdown, from 23 to 31 March 2020, and were followed every week for up to roughly 15 weeks. This entry comes from a study of early T cells in non-severe SARS-CoV-2 infection (dated by TCRdb to the early 2020s). Looking at the study overall: Because TCR sequencing relied on bulk RNA taken from unsorted whole blood, pairing of alpha and beta chains was not possible.

Libraries were made using 5' RACE. The sample was run on a NextSeq 500. The TCR library protocol attached unique molecular identifiers to individual cDNA molecules to correct for sequencing error and PCR bias. TCR alpha and beta chains were both sequenced, and the abundances of alpha and beta sequences in each sample were closely correlated with each other. The source study handled its data this way. Decombinator V4 was used to perform V gene, J gene and CDR3 annotation of TCR sequences. Expanded TCRs were defined as changing significantly between any two time points under a Poisson model with p below 0.0001. TCR abundances were normalised to the total number of TCRs sequenced in each sample and reported as counts per million. VDJdb, accessed 1 November 2021, was searched for CMV, EBV and SARS-CoV-2 annotated TCRs, excluding TCRs annotated for multiple antigens. TCRdb passed the public sequencing reads through fastp at Q25 and MiXCR, retaining productive beta sequences. A single entry per CDR3 protein holds the most common genes and DNA from its merged rows. TCRdb's processing, not the authors', yielded these V and J calls. In this sample the table shows some 80,000 distinct CDR3 sequences, roughly an eighth of which occur a single time. About 1.5% of the sample goes to the ten largest clones.

What the research found in general, with its limitations: VDJdb matching was skewed toward anti-spike CD8 responses, so virus-specific expansions were likely underestimated and private and CD4 specificities were missed.

The sample comprised whole blood. This clonotype was obtained from an adult who was a healthcare worker with PCR-confirmed SARS-CoV-2 infection or an uninfected control (not recorded which).

The DNA sequence is given as TGCGCCAGCAGCTTCGACAGGCAAGAGACCCAGTACTTC. Its amino acids are CASSFDRQETQYF. Rearrangement joined TRBV5-1 to TRBJ2-5, with TRBD1 as a weak D call on 6 bases. The cysteine opens and the phenylalanine closes a CDR3 of 13 amino acids. The retained sequence is limited to the CDR3, 39 bases, with the frame set at the first base. CDR1 SGHRS and CDR2 YFSETQ are derived from the germline V gene. V was cut back by 2 bases and J by 2 bases, leaving a gap of 7 bases between them.